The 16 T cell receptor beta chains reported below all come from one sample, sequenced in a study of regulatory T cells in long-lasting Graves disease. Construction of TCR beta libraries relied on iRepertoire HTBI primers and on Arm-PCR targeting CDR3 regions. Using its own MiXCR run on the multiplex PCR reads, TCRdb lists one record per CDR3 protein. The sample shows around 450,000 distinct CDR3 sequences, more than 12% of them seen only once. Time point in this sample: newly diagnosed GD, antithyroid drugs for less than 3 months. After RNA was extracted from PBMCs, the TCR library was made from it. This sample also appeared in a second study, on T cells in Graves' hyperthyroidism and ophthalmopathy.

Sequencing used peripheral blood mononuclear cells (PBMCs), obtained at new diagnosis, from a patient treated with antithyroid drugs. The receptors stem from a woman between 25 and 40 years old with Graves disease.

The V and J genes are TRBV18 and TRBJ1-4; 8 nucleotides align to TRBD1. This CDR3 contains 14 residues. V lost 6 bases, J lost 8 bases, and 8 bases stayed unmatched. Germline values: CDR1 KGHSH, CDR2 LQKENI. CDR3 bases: TGTGCCAGCTCGACTTGGGACAGGCAAGAAAAACTGTTTTTT. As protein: CASSTWDRQEKLFF.

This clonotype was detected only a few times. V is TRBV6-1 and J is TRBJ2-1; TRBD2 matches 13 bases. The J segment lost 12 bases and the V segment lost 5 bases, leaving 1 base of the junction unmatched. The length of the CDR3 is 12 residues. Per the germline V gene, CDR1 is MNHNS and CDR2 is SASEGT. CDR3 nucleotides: TGTGCCAGCAGTAGGACTAGCGGGAGGCAGTTCTTC. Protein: CASSRTSGRQFF.

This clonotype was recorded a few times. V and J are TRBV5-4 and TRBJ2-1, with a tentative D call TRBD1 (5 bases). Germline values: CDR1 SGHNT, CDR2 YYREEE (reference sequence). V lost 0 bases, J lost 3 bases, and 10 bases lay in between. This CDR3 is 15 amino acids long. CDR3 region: CASSLGQNFYNEQFF. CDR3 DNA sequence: TGTGCCAGCAGCTTGGGACAGAACTTCTACAATGAGCAGTTCTTC.

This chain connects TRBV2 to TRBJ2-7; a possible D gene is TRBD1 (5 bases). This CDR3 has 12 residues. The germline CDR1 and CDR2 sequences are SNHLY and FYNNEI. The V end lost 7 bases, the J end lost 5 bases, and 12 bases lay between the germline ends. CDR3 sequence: CASKTGSHEQYF. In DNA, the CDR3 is TGTGCCAGCAAAACAGGTAGTCACGAGCAGTACTTC.

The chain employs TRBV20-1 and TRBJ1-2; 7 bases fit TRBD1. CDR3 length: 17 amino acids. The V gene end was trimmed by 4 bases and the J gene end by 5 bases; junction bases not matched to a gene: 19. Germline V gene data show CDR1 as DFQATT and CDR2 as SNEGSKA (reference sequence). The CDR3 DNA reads TGCAGTGCTACCCGCCAAATGACAGGGAAAGTGGAGTATGGCTACACCTTC. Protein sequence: CSATRQMTGKVEYGYTF.

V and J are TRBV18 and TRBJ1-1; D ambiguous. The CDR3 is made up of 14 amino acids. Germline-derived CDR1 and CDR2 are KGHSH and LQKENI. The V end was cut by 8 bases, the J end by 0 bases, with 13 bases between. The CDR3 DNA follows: TGTGCCAGCCTCCGCTCGGGCGTGAACACTGAAGCTTTCTTT. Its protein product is CASLRSGVNTEAFF.

CDR3 region: CASSLESSNQPQHF. The CDR3 coding sequence is TGTGCCAGCAGCTTAGAGTCCAGCAATCAGCCCCAGCATTTT. This chain joins TRBV7-8 and TRBJ1-5; D gene uncertain. Germline values: CDR1 SGHVS, CDR2 FQNEAQ. The CDR3 runs 14 residues. Trimming stripped 1 base from V and 1 base from J, with 5 bases between.

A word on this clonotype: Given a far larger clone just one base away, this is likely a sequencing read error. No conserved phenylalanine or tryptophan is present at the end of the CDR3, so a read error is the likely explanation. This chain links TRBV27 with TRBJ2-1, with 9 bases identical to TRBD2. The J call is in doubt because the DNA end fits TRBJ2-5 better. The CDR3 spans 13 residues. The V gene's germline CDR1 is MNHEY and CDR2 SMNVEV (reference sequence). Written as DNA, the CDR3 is TGTGCCAGCATCGCGGGAGGGGGAGAGACCCAGTACCTC. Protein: CASIAGGGETQYL.

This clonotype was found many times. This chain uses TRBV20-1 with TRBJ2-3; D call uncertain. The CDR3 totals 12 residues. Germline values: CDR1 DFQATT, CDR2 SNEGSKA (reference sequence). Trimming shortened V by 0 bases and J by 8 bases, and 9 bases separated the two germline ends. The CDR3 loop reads CSARDIWVTQYF. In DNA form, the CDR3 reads TGCAGTGCTAGAGATATTTGGGTTACGCAGTATTTT.

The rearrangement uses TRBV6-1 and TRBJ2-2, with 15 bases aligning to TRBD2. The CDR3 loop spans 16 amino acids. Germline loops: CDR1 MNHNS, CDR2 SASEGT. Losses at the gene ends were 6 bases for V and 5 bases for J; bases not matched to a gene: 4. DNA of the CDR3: TGTGCCAGCAGAGGGACTAGCGGGAGGCGTACCGGGGAGCTGTTTTTT. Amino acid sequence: CASRGTSGRRTGELFF.

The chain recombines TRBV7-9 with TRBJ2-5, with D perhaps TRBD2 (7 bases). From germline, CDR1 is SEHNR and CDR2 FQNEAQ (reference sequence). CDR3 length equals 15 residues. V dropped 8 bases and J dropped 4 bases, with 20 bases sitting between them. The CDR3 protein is CASGASGGNRETQYF. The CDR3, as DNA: TGTGCCAGCGGTGCCTCGGGGGGCAATAGAGAGACCCAGTACTTC.

The CDR3 nucleotides are TGTGCCAGCTCACCACCGTTAGTGATTGGGGAGCAGTTCTTC. Its protein product is CASSPPLVIGEQFF. The V and J genes are TRBV18 and TRBJ2-3; D call uncertain. The last part of the DNA fits TRBJ2-1 better; the J call may be wrong. Per the germline V gene, CDR1 is KGHSH and CDR2 is LQKENI. This CDR3 region has 14 residues.

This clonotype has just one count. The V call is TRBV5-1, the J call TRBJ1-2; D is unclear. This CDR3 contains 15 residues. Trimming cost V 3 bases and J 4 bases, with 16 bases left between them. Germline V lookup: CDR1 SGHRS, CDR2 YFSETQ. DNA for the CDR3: TGCGCCAGCAGCTGGCCCGGGCGAGAGAGCTATGGCTACACCTTC. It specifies CASSWPGRESYGYTF.

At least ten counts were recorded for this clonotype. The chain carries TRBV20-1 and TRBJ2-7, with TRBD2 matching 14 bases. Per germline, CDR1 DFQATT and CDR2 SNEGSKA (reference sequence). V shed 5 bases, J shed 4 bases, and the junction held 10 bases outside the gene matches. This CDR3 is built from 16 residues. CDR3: CSALPGGTSGRYEQYF. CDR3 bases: TGCAGTGCTCTCCCCGGCGGGACTAGCGGGAGATACGAGCAGTACTTC.

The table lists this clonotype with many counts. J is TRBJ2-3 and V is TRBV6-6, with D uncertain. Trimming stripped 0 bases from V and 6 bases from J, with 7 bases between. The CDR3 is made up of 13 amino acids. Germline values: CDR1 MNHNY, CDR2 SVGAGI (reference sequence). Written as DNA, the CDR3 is TGTGCCAGCAGTTACTCGTTCGCTGATACGCAGTATTTT. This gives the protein CASSYSFADTQYF.

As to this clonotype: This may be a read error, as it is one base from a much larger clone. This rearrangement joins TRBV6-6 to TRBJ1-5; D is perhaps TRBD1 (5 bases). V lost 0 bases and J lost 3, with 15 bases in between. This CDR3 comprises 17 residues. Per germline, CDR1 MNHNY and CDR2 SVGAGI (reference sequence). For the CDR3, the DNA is TGTGCCAGCAGTTACTCGATATCCCAGGGTCTCAATCAGCCCCAGCATTTT. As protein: CASSYSISQGLNQPQHF.